A selection of T cell receptor beta chains follows, all from one sample in a study of shared clonotypes between healthy human individuals. Assay used: immunoSEQ multiplex PCR; TCRdb lists only in-frame clones, some missing. The sample lists about 2,100,000 clones; around 93% were seen once. The sequenced material came from naive CD8+ T cells from PBMCs. Source of these receptors: a man aged 18 to 30 in good health. Some clones in this sample may be carry-over from other donors' samples. CDR3s include the opening cysteine and the closing phenylalanine or tryptophan. The D gene is left open where the match is weak. The listing skips clone size in some rows; elsewhere it reads once, few, many or a size class.

TRBD1	NA	TRBV27	TRBJ2-1	TGTGCCAGCAGTTTAGGGACAGGGGGCTTAGGGAGTTACAATGAGCAGTTCTTC	CASSLGTGGLGSYNEQFF
NA	NA	TRBV9	TRBJ1-2	TGTGCCAGCAGCGTAGTCGATAACTATGGCTACACCTTC	CASSVVDNYGYTF
NA	NA	TRBV27	TRBJ2-5	TGTGCCAGCAGTTTGGTAAGAGGGTTGGAGACCCAGTACTTC	CASSLVRGLETQYF
NA	NA	TRBV19	TRBJ1-1	TGTGCCAGTAGTATAGTATACACAGGGCATAGTATGAACACTGAAGCTTTCTTT	CASSIVYTGHSMNTEAFF
TRBD1	NA	TRBV29-1	TRBJ2-1	TGCAGCGTTGTGGGGACAGTTATCGATGAGCAGTTCTTC	CSVVGTVIDEQFF
NA	NA	TRBV7-9	TRBJ2-7	TGTGCCAGCAGCTTTGGCAGGGCGCCCTACGAGCAGTACTTC	CASSFGRAPYEQYF
NA	once	TRBV7-9	TRBJ1-1	TGTGCCAGCAGCCCAGCCCCGAACACTGAAGCTTTCTTT	CASSPAPNTEAFF
NA	NA	TRBV5-5	TRBJ1-2	TGTGCCAGCAGCTGGCTCCGGGACGGAGCTAACTATGGCTACACCTTC	CASSWLRDGANYGYTF
NA	few	TRBV5-1	TRBJ2-1	TGCGCCAGCAGCTTGGCCGACTGGGACAATGAGCAGTTCTTC	CASSLADWDNEQFF
NA	NA	TRBV6-5	TRBJ2-5	TGTGCCAGCAGTTACGGCTTCCAAGAGACCCAGTACTTC	CASSYGFQETQYF
NA	NA	TRBV28	TRBJ1-2	TGTGCCAGCAGTTTACCCATCAACTATGGCTACACCTTC	CASSLPINYGYTF
NA	NA	TRBV19	TRBJ2-1	TGTGCCAGTAGTATAAAGGTGTCACCCATTCCTTCCTCCTACAATGAGCAGTTCTTC	CASSIKVSPIPSSYNEQFF
TRBD1	NA	TRBV5-6	TRBJ2-7	TGTGCCAGCAGCTCTTGGGACAGGAGATCCTACGAGCAGTACTTC	CASSSWDRRSYEQYF